Listed here is a single T cell receptor (beta chain). Its antigen remains unidentified. Only in-frame clones appear in the TCRdb table, and some are missing; sequencing was by immunoSEQ multiplex PCR. The data hold just over 2,000,000 clones, with around 96% observed a single time. It was CD45RO-negative cells, positively selected for CCR7, that made up naive CD8 cells, with terminally differentiated effector memory CD45RA+ cells excluded. The sample originates from a study of shared clonotypes between healthy human individuals. Study overall: Donors consisted of a couple of women and a few men between 18 and 49.

General observations from the study: Limited genetic and exposure-history diversity came from having few donors. The rarefaction results pointed to incomplete sorted-subset sequencing despite large depth. Tissues were not sampled, only blood, and their repertoires likely differ.

This clonotype originated in a man aged 18-30 years in good health. The sequencing sample was made of naive CD8+ T cells sorted from blood.

This CDR3 reads CASSSKRLAGSTQYF. CDR3 nucleotide sequence: TGTGCCAGCAGTTCCAAACGACTAGCGGGGAGTACGCAGTATTTT. The chain couples TRBV28 to TRBJ2-3; the match to TRBD2 covers 11 bases. The trim removed 4 bases at V and 8 bases at J, leaving 8 bases unmatched. The CDR3 spans 15 residues. CDR1 MDHEN and CDR2 SYDVKM come from the germline V gene.